This entry is about one T cell receptor beta chain. Sequencing was performed with immunoSEQ multiplex PCR; in TCRdb, only in-frame clones are kept and a portion is missing. In the table there are 550,000 to 600,000 clones, roughly 98% of which are singletons. Naive CD8 isolation took CD45RO-negative cells positively selected for CCR7 and excluded terminally differentiated effector memory CD45RA+ cells. This entry comes from a study of shared clonotypes between healthy human individuals. From germline, CDR1 is SGHAT and CDR2 FQNNGV. V was cut by 1 base and J by 2 bases, with 17 bases left in between. This CDR3 has 17 amino acids.

The sample comprised naive CD8+ T cells sorted from blood. V gene TRBV11-2 combines with J gene TRBJ1-2; possibly TRBD1 for D (5 bases). This clonotype was obtained from a man aged 25-45 years in good health. The CDR3 spells CASSLVFPAGGNYGYTF. CDR3 DNA: TGTGCCAGCAGCTTAGTCTTCCCCGCTGGGGGGAACTATGGCTACACCTTC.